This TCR beta chain emerged from a study of blood T cell repertoires in COVID-19. The germline gives CDR1 LNHDA, CDR2 SQIVND (reference sequence). This CDR3 has 15 amino acids. The ends lost 4 bases at V and 7 bases at J; junction bases unmatched: 7. Original handling: It was from reference gene primer amplification that nucleated cell counts were estimated. Profiled with immunoSEQ multiplex PCR; TCRdb holds only in-frame clones, not every one. V and J calls and clone size come straight from that table; D and trimming were deduced from the DNA. The repertoire holds some 200,000 clones, with less than 90% as singletons.

What was sequenced was peripheral blood. This sequence joins TRBV19 and TRBJ1-6; 7 positions agree with TRBD1. The sequence was collected from a woman in her seventies with acute or convalescent COVID-19. CDR3 sequence reads: CASSTKQGPNSPLHF. CDR3 nucleotide sequence: TGTGCCAGTAGTACGAAACAGGGGCCCAATTCACCCCTCCACTTT.